The clone carrying this T cell receptor (beta chain) has a handful of counts. Antigen specificity is unknown. MiXCR, run by TCRdb on the RT-PCR reads, gives a single entry per CDR3 protein. The sample shows roughly 500,000 distinct CDR3 sequences, around 25% of them seen only once. Between the trimmed V and J ends, which lost 0 bases and 2 bases, there was a span of 10 bases. The germline CDR1 and CDR2 sequences are MNHEY and SVGAGI. CDR3 size: 16 residues. This record belongs to a study of response to subunit inactivated influenza vaccine. Broader study findings: Authors suggested few new T cells are recruited by each seasonal influenza vaccination.

The receptor comes from a man aged 50 or older who received an inactivated influenza vaccine. Sequences were derived from CD4+ T cells sorted from PBMCs, sampled around 5 days after vaccination. V is TRBV6-5 and J is TRBJ2-2; D is unresolved. CDR3 bases: TGTGCCAGCAGTTACTCTACACCACTAAACACCGGGGAGCTGTTTTTT. This translates into CASSYSTPLNTGELFF.